This T cell receptor (beta chain) is drawn from a study of T cells in Graves' hyperthyroidism and ophthalmopathy. What was amplified from RNA transcripts were TCR beta CDR3 regions. HTBI primers were the set used in a first-round RT-PCR of the TCR CDR3. TCRdb independently ran MiXCR on the multiplex PCR reads; one entry per CDR3 protein. The sample contains about 590,000 distinct CDR3 sequences, 15% to 17% of which appear only once. Comments on this clonotype: Its antigen is as yet unknown.

Orbital computed tomography and thyroid ultrasound, together with serum TRAb and thyroxine and clinical symptoms, were used for diagnoses. The CDR3 length is 18 residues. The germline V gene encodes CDR1 MGHRA and CDR2 YSYEKL. The V end was cut by 2 bases, the J end by 0 bases, with 17 bases between. Study conclusions and caveats: The model's output predicted ophthalmopathy at a median of about 6.5 months prior to onset.

This sequence originates from a young woman with Graves' hyperthyroidism. The chain carries TRBV4-1 and TRBJ1-3, with a weak D call TRBD1 (5 bases). What was sequenced was blood. The CDR3 sequence is CASSQRLKGSDSGNTIYF. The DNA for the CDR3 is TGCGCCAGCAGCCAACGGTTGAAGGGGTCCGACTCTGGAAACACCATATATTTT.